These 5 T cell receptor beta chains were all obtained from the same sample, sequenced in a study of cytomegalovirus exposure and HLA in healthy donors. Vbeta (60) and Jbeta (13) primers were used in the PCR. This table comes from immunoSEQ multiplex PCR, and its TCRdb copy is limited to in-frame clones, with some not included. Its table lists around 70,000 clones. Source material: PBMCs. These receptors all stem from a man aged 35-49 years in good health and CMV-seronegative.

This chain links TRBV14 with TRBJ2-7; 9 nucleotides align to TRBD2. Germline V gene lookup returns CDR1 SGHDN and CDR2 FVKESK. The CDR3 extends over 15 amino acids. Trimming at V came to 5 bases and at J to 6 bases, leaving 11 bases not matched to a gene. CDR3 sequence: CASSYSGRPGGEQYF. DNA for the CDR3: TGTGCCAGCAGCTATAGCGGGAGACCAGGAGGCGAGCAGTACTTC. The complete variable domain, with remaining parts taken from reference TRBV14 and TRBJ2-7, reads EAGVTQFPSHSVIEKGQTVTLRCDPISGHDNLYWYRRVMGKEIKFLLHFVKESKQDESGMPNNRFLAERTGGTYSTLKVQPAELEDSGVYFCASSYSGRPGGEQYFGPGTRLTVT.

The chain has TRBV29-1 and TRBJ1-2; TRBD1 matches at 10 bases. Trimming cost V 6 bases and J 4 bases; bases outside gene matches: 5. The germline V gene encodes CDR1 SQVTM and CDR2 ANQGSEA. The CDR3 has 13 residues. In DNA, the CDR3 is TGCAGCGTAAGGGACAGGGGAATCTATGGCTACACCTTC. Translating it yields CSVRDRGIYGYTF.

This chain connects TRBV10-1 to TRBJ2-3; 12 bases agree with TRBD2. V lost 5 bases to trimming and J lost 2 bases; unmatched junction nucleotides: 2. Germline V lookup: CDR1 WNHNN, CDR2 SYGVQD (reference sequence). This CDR3 spans 15 amino acids. Written as DNA, the CDR3 is TGCGCCAGCAGTACTAGCGGGGGGTCCACAGATACGCAGTATTTT. Amino acid sequence: CASSTSGGSTDTQYF.

Of note for this clone: This same CDR3 is encoded by further DNA sequences in the sample. The rearrangement joins TRBV6-6 to TRBJ1-1; D is possibly TRBD1 (5 bases). Trimming removed 0 bases from V and 4 bases from J, with 6 bases in between. Germline V gene data show CDR1 as MNHNY and CDR2 as SVGAGI (reference sequence). This CDR3 is built from 13 residues. CDR3 DNA: TGTGCCAGCAGTTACTCGGGGGGCACTGAAGCTTTCTTT. Translation: CASSYSGGTEAFF.

The gene calls are TRBV19 and TRBJ2-5; 15 bases agree with TRBD2. V gave up 6 bases and J gave up 4 bases; unmatched junction bases: 6. The CDR3 is 16 residues long. Germline V gives CDR1 LNHDA, CDR2 SQIVND (reference sequence). The CDR3 DNA reads as TGTGCCAGTAGCCCTTGGACTAGCGGGAGGGCAGAGACCCAGTACTTC. Translation gives CASSPWTSGRAETQYF.